The 21 T cell receptor beta chains reported below all come from one sample, sequenced in a study of identifying expanded T cells in peripheral blood. Generated by immunoSEQ multiplex PCR, the TCRdb table keeps only in-frame clones and is missing some. The sample includes approximately 120,000 clones, 88% of them seen just once. The sample taken for sequencing was blood. These receptors were collected from a person between 18 and 69 years old in good health.

The chain is built from TRBV7-2 and TRBJ2-4; 10 bases map to TRBD1. V shed 4 bases and J 0 bases; nucleotides not matched to a gene: 6. Germline V gene data show CDR1 as SGHTA and CDR2 as FQGNSA. This CDR3 has 17 amino acids. The CDR3 is CASSSGQGGLAKNIQYF. The CDR3 DNA reads as TGTGCCAGCAGCTCCGGACAGGGGGGACTAGCCAAAAACATTCAGTACTTC.

This chain joins TRBV15 and TRBJ2-1; D tentatively reads TRBD1 or TRBD2 (7 bases each). This CDR3 comprises 18 residues. Looked up from germline, CDR1 is LNHNV and CDR2 is YYDKDF (reference sequence). Trimming removed 0 bases at V and 8 bases at J, with 23 bases between. This chain's CDR3 is CATSRDGTQGGVWDEQFF. The CDR3 region has the DNA TGTGCCACCAGCAGAGATGGGACCCAGGGGGGGGTATGGGATGAGCAGTTCTTC.

The V and J genes are TRBV10-1 and TRBJ2-6; D unclear. This CDR3 contains 12 residues. Germline CDR1 is WNHNN and CDR2 is SYGVQD (reference sequence). Trimming removed 5 bases at V and 1 base at J, with 0 bases between. The CDR3 DNA reads TGCGCCAGCAGTTCTGGGGCCAACGTCCTGACTTTC. This gives the protein CASSSGANVLTF.

V usage is TRBV4-1 and J usage is TRBJ1-1; D is perhaps TRBD1 (6 bases). The germline CDR1 and CDR2 sequences are MGHRA and YSYEKL. CDR3 size: 14 residues. Trimming removed 3 bases from V and 7 bases from J, with 15 bases in between. CDR3 sequence reads: CASSQTDRKNEAFF. CDR3 DNA: TGCGCCAGCAGCCAGACCGACAGGAAAAATGAAGCTTTCTTT.

The rearrangement joins TRBV15 to TRBJ1-4; 7 positions match TRBD1. The CDR3 is 16 amino acids. CDR1 and CDR2 (germline): LNHNV, YYDKDF (reference sequence). V trimming: 1 base; J trimming: 0 bases; junction bases outside the gene matches: 2. CDR3 protein: CATSRGQGATNEKLFF. The DNA for the CDR3 is TGTGCCACCAGCAGAGGACAGGGTGCAACTAATGAAAAACTGTTTTTT. The full variable domain, in which reference TRBV15 and TRBJ1-4 provide the parts outside the CDR3, is DAMVIQNPRYQVTQFGKPVTLSCSQTLNHNVMYWYQQKSSQAPKLLFHYYDKDFNNEADTPDNFQSRRPNTSFCFLDIRSPGLGDTAMYLCATSRGQGATNEKLFFGSGTQLSVL.

The J gene is TRBJ2-1, the V gene TRBV7-9, with D possibly being TRBD1 (5 bases). This CDR3 is built from 14 residues. Germline CDR1 reads SEHNR; CDR2 reads FQNEAQ (reference sequence). The ends were cut back, 5 bases at V and 3 bases at J, with 11 bases in the middle. CDR3 DNA: TGTGCCAGCAGCGTCACAGGAAACTACAATGAGCAGTTCTTC. This translates into CASSVTGNYNEQFF.

The chain has TRBV7-2 and TRBJ2-7; tentatively, D is TRBD2 (7 bases). Germline CDR1 and CDR2: SGHTA and FQGNSA. The V and J ends lost 6 bases and 2 bases respectively, with 14 bases between them. The CDR3 is 14 residues long. The CDR3 sequence: CASRQRGGPYEQYF. For the CDR3, the DNA is TGTGCCAGCAGACAAAGGGGGGGCCCCTACGAGCAGTACTTC.

The chain couples TRBV29-1 to TRBJ1-2; D gene unclear. CDR1 and CDR2 (germline): SQVTM, ANQGSEA. The CDR3 is 13 residues long. Trimming stripped 2 bases from V and 7 bases from J, with 14 bases between. CDR3 in DNA: TGCAGCGTTGAAAGAGCCCCTACCGGTGGCTACACCTTC. Translation: CSVERAPTGGYTF.

The rearrangement links TRBV5-6 to TRBJ2-7; D remains unclear. CDR1 SGHDT and CDR2 YYEEEE come from the germline V gene. CDR3 length: 15 residues. Trimming removed 3 bases at V and 7 bases at J, with 20 bases between. CDR3 in DNA: TGTGCCAGCAGCTCCTCCTCATCTGGCTGGGGTGAGCAGTACTTC. This codes for CASSSSSSGWGEQYF.

The genes are TRBV7-6 and TRBJ2-7; D is unclear. V lost 0 bases, J lost 0 bases, and 3 bases lay in between. This CDR3 is built from 13 residues. Germline V lookup: CDR1 SGHVS, CDR2 FNYEAQ. This CDR3 is CASSLARSYEQYF. The CDR3 DNA sequence: TGTGCCAGCAGCTTAGCGCGCTCCTACGAGCAGTACTTC. Based on the CDR3 plus reference TRBV7-6 and TRBJ2-7, the full variable domain is GAGVSQSPRYKVTKRGQDVALRCDPISGHVSLYWYRQALGQGPEFLTYFNYEAQQDKSGLPNDRFSAERPEGSISTLTIQRTEQRDSAMYRCASSLARSYEQYFGPGTRLTVT.

This clone has only one observation. The chain combines TRBV9 with TRBJ1-1, with D maybe TRBD1 (5 bases). The CDR3 consists of 16 residues. The V end was cut by 4 bases, the J end by 1 base, with 17 bases between. Germline CDR1 is SGDLS and CDR2 is YYNGEE. The CDR3 DNA is TGTGCCAGCAGCCCATATCGGGCAGGGCCGAACACTGAAGCTTTCTTT. Its protein product is CASSPYRAGPNTEAFF.

The chain employs TRBV5-1 and TRBJ1-5, with D perhaps TRBD1 (6 bases). Between the trimmed V and J ends, which lost 3 bases and 6 bases, there was a span of 16 bases. The CDR3 has 15 residues. Germline assignment: CDR1 SGHRS and CDR2 YFSETQ. This chain's CDR3 is CASSSTGAPGQPQHF. The CDR3 region has the DNA TGCGCCAGCAGCTCGACGGGGGCGCCTGGTCAGCCCCAGCATTTT.

The V gene is TRBV19, the J gene TRBJ2-2, with unresolved D. This CDR3 is 12 amino acids long. CDR1 LNHDA and CDR2 SQIVND come from the germline V gene (reference sequence). Deletions cut 5 bases from V and 4 bases from J, with 5 bases between. The CDR3 is CASSHGTGELFF. CDR3 DNA: TGTGCCAGTAGTCACGGCACCGGGGAGCTGTTTTTT.

The table lists this clone with a few counts. This rearrangement joins TRBV27 to TRBJ2-6; no clear D. Germline CDR1 MNHEY, CDR2 SMNVEV (reference sequence). The V and J ends lost 5 bases and 6 bases respectively, with 14 bases between them. This CDR3 is built from 15 residues. The CDR3 is CASSPQTFEANVLTF. The CDR3 DNA sequence: TGTGCCAGCAGTCCGCAGACATTTGAGGCCAACGTCCTGACTTTC.

The V gene is TRBV5-1, the J gene TRBJ2-5; D is undetermined. This CDR3 is 14 amino acids long. Looked up from germline, CDR1 is SGHRS and CDR2 is YFSETQ. Between the trimmed V and J ends, which lost 0 bases and 1 base, there was a span of 7 bases. The CDR3 DNA is TGCGCCAGCAGCTTGGCCGGTATCCAAGAGACCCAGTACTTC. The encoded protein is CASSLAGIQETQYF.

CDR3 in amino acids: CASSLMGLEQFF. DNA for the CDR3: TGTGCCAGCAGCTTAATGGGGCTTGAGCAGTTCTTC. V and J are TRBV7-2 and TRBJ2-1; possibly TRBD1 for D (5 bases). V was pared by 2 bases and J by 9 bases, with 8 bases between. This CDR3 is built from 12 residues. Germline V gene data show CDR1 as SGHTA and CDR2 as FQGNSA.

Here the CDR3 DNA reads TGCGCCAGCAGCTCACGGGGGGTGATGGATACGCAGTATTTT. Encoded protein: CASSSRGVMDTQYF. The V and J genes are TRBV5-1 and TRBJ2-3, with 7 bases lining up with TRBD2. Germline-derived CDR1 and CDR2 are SGHRS and YFSETQ. V lost 3 bases, J lost 6 bases, and 7 bases stayed unmatched. The CDR3 totals 14 residues.

V gene TRBV11-1 combines with J gene TRBJ1-1; tentative D call: TRBD1 (5 bases). This CDR3 has 13 amino acids. Trimming removed 5 bases at V and 6 bases at J, with 13 bases between. Germline CDR1 reads SGHAT; CDR2 reads FQDESV (reference sequence). The CDR3 coding sequence is TGTGCCAGCAGCGCCGGGAGGGACCCTGAAGCTTTCTTT. It codes for CASSAGRDPEAFF.

V and J are TRBV5-4 and TRBJ2-2; D is uncertain. V dropped 2 bases and J dropped 0 bases, with 17 bases sitting between them. This CDR3 has 18 residues. CDR1 SGHNT and CDR2 YYREEE come from the germline V gene (reference sequence). The CDR3 spells CASSFKAVRTANTGELFF. CDR3 DNA: TGTGCCAGCAGCTTTAAGGCTGTGAGGACGGCGAACACCGGGGAGCTGTTTTTT.

CDR3 amino acids: CASSYSVAGGSDTQYF. CDR3 nucleotide sequence: TGTGCCAGCAGTTACTCGGTAGCGGGAGGCTCAGATACGCAGTATTTT. The chain recombines TRBV6-5 with TRBJ2-3; 10 nucleotides align to TRBD2. V shed 0 bases, J shed 4 bases, and the junction held 4 bases outside the gene matches. Germline V gives CDR1 MNHEY, CDR2 SVGAGI. CDR3 length: 16 amino acids.

This clone has a handful of counts. This rearrangement joins TRBV6-4 to TRBJ2-5; D tentatively fits TRBD1 or TRBD2 (6 bases each). In germline, CDR1 is MRHNA, CDR2 SNTAGT. The CDR3 is 16 residues long. Trimming removed 6 bases from V and 5 bases from J, with 22 bases in between. CDR3 loop: CASRSHKAGEEETQYF. In DNA form, the CDR3 reads TGTGCCAGCAGGTCACATAAAGCAGGGGAGGAGGAGACCCAGTACTTC.